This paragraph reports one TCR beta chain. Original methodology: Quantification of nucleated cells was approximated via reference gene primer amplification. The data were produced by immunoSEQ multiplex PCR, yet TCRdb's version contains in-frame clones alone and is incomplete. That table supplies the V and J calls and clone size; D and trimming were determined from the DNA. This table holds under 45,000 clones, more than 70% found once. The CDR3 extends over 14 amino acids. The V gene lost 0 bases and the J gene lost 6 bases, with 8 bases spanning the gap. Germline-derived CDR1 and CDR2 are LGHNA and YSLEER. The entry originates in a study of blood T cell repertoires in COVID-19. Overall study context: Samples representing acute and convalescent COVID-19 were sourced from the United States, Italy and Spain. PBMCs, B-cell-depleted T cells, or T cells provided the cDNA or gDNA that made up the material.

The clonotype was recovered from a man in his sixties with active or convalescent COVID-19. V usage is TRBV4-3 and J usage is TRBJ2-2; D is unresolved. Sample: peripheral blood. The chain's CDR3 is CASSQESRSGELFF. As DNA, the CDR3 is TGCGCCAGCAGCCAAGAGTCACGGTCCGGGGAGCTGTTTTTT.